The rows below give T cell receptor beta chains drawn from one sample of a study of Ad26.COV2.S vaccination and SARS-CoV-2 variants. Sequencing was performed with immunoSEQ multiplex PCR; in TCRdb, only in-frame clones are kept and a portion is missing. The table includes about 450,000 clones, 85% to 90% detected once. This specimen consisted of peripheral blood, obtained in a trial of Ad26.COV2.S vaccine versus placebo. All receptors come from a person aged 18-60 years who received the Ad26.COV2.S COVID-19 vaccine or a placebo. Both conserved end residues are part of each CDR3. The order of the fields is J gene, clone size, V gene, D gene, CDR3 DNA, CDR3 protein. A D gene is named only where the DNA matches it firmly. Clone size is not always given. Where it is, it says once, few, many or a class for expanded clones.

TRBJ2-1 | - | TRBV2 | - | TGTGCCAGCAGTGCCGGGTTCTCCTACAATGAGCAGTTCTTC | CASSAGFSYNEQFF
TRBJ1-1 | - | TRBV6-5 | - | TGTGCCAGCAGGCCATTTTGGGGGGAGGCTGAAGCTTTCTTT | CASRPFWGEAEAFF
TRBJ1-6 | - | TRBV28 | - | TGTGCCAGCAGTTTACCTGCGAGCCTAGCTTCACCCCTCCACTTT | CASSLPASLASPLHF
TRBJ2-3 | - | TRBV7-2 | - | - | CASSFLWLAGETQYF
TRBJ1-1 | - | TRBV11-3 | - | TGTGCCAGCAGCCTTCAGGAGAACACTGAAGCTTTCTTT | CASSLQENTEAFF
TRBJ1-2 | - | TRBV6-5 | - | TGTGCCAGCAGTTACGGGGGCTCGACAGGCGGGTCTGGCTACACCTTC | CASSYGGSTGGSGYTF
TRBJ2-3 | - | TRBV18 | TRBD1 | TGTGCCAGCTCACTCTCGACAGGGGGCGCGGCAGATACGCAGTATTTT | CASSLSTGGAADTQYF
TRBJ1-6 | - | TRBV7-2 | - | TGTGCCAGCAGCCCCCGGGCGGTAGCAAGTTCACCCCTCCACTTT | CASSPRAVASSPLHF
TRBJ1-6 | once | TRBV4-2 | - | TGTGCCAGCAGCCAAGAACAGGGCAATTCACCCCTCCACTTT | CASSQEQGNSPLHF
TRBJ1-2 | - | TRBV19 | - | TGTGCCAGTAGTACTACCAGATATGGCTACACCTTC | CASSTTRYGYTF
TRBJ1-1 | - | TRBV5-1 | - | TGCGCCAGCAGCCGGACCACGGACAGCTACACTGAAGCTTTCTTT | CASSRTTDSYTEAFF
TRBJ1-6 | - | TRBV6-5 | - | TGTGCCAGCAGGGTCGGTTATAATTCACCCCTCCACTTT | CASRVGYNSPLHF
TRBJ2-7 | once | TRBV27 | - | TGTGCCAGCAGTCACAGTGTGGGTGAGATTCCCTACGAGCAGTACTTC | CASSHSVGEIPYEQYF
TRBJ1-5 | - | TRBV4-2 | TRBD1 | TGTGCCAGCAGCCTCCACAGGGGAAGGACTCAGCCCCAGCATTTT | CASSLHRGRTQPQHF
TRBJ2-5 | - | TRBV11-2 | TRBD1 | TGTGCCAGCAGCGCTAACAGGGGAAAAGAGACCCAGTACTTC | CASSANRGKETQYF
TRBJ2-3 | - | TRBV5-4 | TRBD2 | TGTGCCAGCAGCTCCTGGACTAGCGGGGGGGCAACAGATACGCAGTATTTT | CASSSWTSGGATDTQYF
TRBJ1-4 | - | TRBV6-5 | - | TGTGCCAGCAGCCCAGGGTTTATTGGTGAAAAACTGTTTTTT | CASSPGFIGEKLFF
TRBJ1-3 | - | TRBV11-3 | - | TGTGCCAGCAGCCTCGGGACCTCTGGAAACACCATATATTTT | CASSLGTSGNTIYF
TRBJ2-2 | - | TRBV5-4 | TRBD1 | TGTGCCAGCAGCTTGGGTCGGGACAGGGCGAACACCGGGGAGCTGTTTTTT | CASSLGRDRANTGELFF
TRBJ2-3 | - | TRBV6-5 | TRBD2 | TGTGCCAGCAGTCGGGACTACCTCACAGTCGATACGCAGTATTTT | CASSRDYLTVDTQYF
TRBJ2-4 | - | TRBV18 | - | TGTGCCAGCTCACTCGAAGGGGTAGCCAAAAACATTCAGTACTTC | CASSLEGVAKNIQYF
TRBJ2-1 | - | TRBV11-3 | TRBD2 | TGTGCCAGCAGCTTGGGGACTAGCGGGGGTCGTGAGCAGTTCTTC | CASSLGTSGGREQFF
TRBJ2-3 | - | TRBV5-6 | - | TGTGCCAGCAGCCATATTAGCGGTGTCGATACGCAGTATTTT | CASSHISGVDTQYF
TRBJ1-5 | - | TRBV6-2/TRBV6-3 | - | TGTGCCAGCAGCCCTAGCATTCAGCCCCAGCATTTT | CASSPSIQPQHF
TRBJ1-2 | - | TRBV9 | - | TGTGCCAGCAGCGTAGCTTACAGGTCCTTCTACACCTTC | CASSVAYRSFYTF
TRBJ2-1 | - | TRBV3-1/TRBV3-2 | - | TGTGCCAGCAGCCAAGATCTAAGTGACAATGAGCAGTTCTTC | CASSQDLSDNEQFF
TRBJ1-2 | - | TRBV6-2/TRBV6-3 | TRBD1 | TGTGCCAGCAGTTACTCGGAGGGGGCGGCTGGTGGCTACACCTTC | CASSYSEGAAGGYTF
TRBJ1-1 | - | TRBV5-3 | - | TGTGCCAGAAGCTTGGTGCCAGGGCGTGTGACTGAAGCTTTCTTT | CARSLVPGRVTEAFF
TRBJ2-2 | - | TRBV5-6 | - | TGTGCCAGCAGCCCCCAGGGGTCGAACACCGGGGAGCTGTTTTTT | CASSPQGSNTGELFF
TRBJ1-4 | - | TRBV19 | TRBD1 | TGTGCCAGTAGTATCCGCGGACTACGACAGGGTTCAAATGAAAAACTGTTTTTT | CASSIRGLRQGSNEKLFF
TRBJ2-3 | - | TRBV5-1 | TRBD2 | TGCGCCAGCAGTCAGGGACTAGCGGGACCAGATACGCAGTATTTT | CASSQGLAGPDTQYF
TRBJ2-3 | - | TRBV18 | TRBD1 | TGTGCCAGCTCACCGTGGGACAGGGGTGAAGCAGATACGCAGTATTTT | CASSPWDRGEADTQYF
TRBJ1-6 | many | TRBV6-5 | - | TGTGCCAGCACCCAACTGAGCTCCTATAATTCACCCCTCCACTTT | CASTQLSSYNSPLHF
TRBJ1-6 | few | TRBV5-1 | - | TGCGCCAGCAGCCCTCAAACGGGACGGACTGATTCACCCCTCCACTTT | CASSPQTGRTDSPLHF
TRBJ1-2 | - | TRBV7-2 | - | TGTGCCAGCAGCTTATCTCTTATTAGGAGCCCTAGGTATGGCTACACCTTC | CASSLSLIRSPRYGYTF
TRBJ2-2 | - | TRBV6-5 | - | TGTGCCAGCAGTTACCTACCCTCCACCGACACCGGGGAGCTGTTTTTT | CASSYLPSTDTGELFF
TRBJ1-5 | - | TRBV4-2 | - | TGTGCCAGCAGCCGGGGGAGCTACAGGGCAGAAGATCAGCCCCAGCATTTT | CASSRGSYRAEDQPQHF
TRBJ2-7 | - | TRBV12-3/TRBV12-4 | - | TGTGCCAGCAGTTTGGCGTCTCCCTACGAGCAGTACTTC | CASSLASPYEQYF
TRBJ2-1 | few | TRBV27 | - | TGTGCCAGCAGCCCGTCGCGGATCTACAATGAGCAGTTCTTC | CASSPSRIYNEQFF
TRBJ1-4 | - | TRBV4-3 | TRBD1 | TGCGCCAGCAGCCAAGGTTACAGGGGGAAGAATGAAAAACTGTTTTTT | CASSQGYRGKNEKLFF
TRBJ2-3 | - | TRBV19 | - | TGTGCCAGTAGTATTCTCGGGGTTAGCACAGATACGCAGTATTTT | CASSILGVSTDTQYF
TRBJ1-2 | - | TRBV2 | - | TGTGCCAGTAGTCCAGGGAACTATGGCTACACCTTC | CASSPGNYGYTF
TRBJ2-1 | - | TRBV7-2 | TRBD2 | TGTGCCAGCACCCCCAGGACTAGCGGGATACCCCGCTTAAGAAATGAGCAGTTCTTC | CASTPRTSGIPRLRNEQFF
TRBJ1-1 | - | TRBV7-9 | - | TGTGCCAGCAGCGAAACAAGATCCACCATGAACACTGAAGCTTTCTTT | CASSETRSTMNTEAFF
TRBJ1-5 | - | TRBV5-6 | - | TGTGCCAGCAGCTTGGCCCGTCTCGGGGAAATCAGCCAGCCCCAGCATTTT | CASSLARLGEISQPQHF
TRBJ1-5 | - | TRBV24-1 | - | TGTGCCACCAGCCCGGCCAGGAACAATCAGCCCCAGCATTTT | CATSPARNNQPQHF
TRBJ1-4 | - | TRBV4-3 | - | TGCGCCAGCAGCCGACAGGTCCTACTAACTAATGAAAAACTGTTTTTT | CASSRQVLLTNEKLFF
TRBJ2-7 | once | TRBV7-9 | - | TGTGCCAGCAGCTCAATTAAAGGACAGCTCTACGAGCAGTACTTC | CASSSIKGQLYEQYF
TRBJ2-1 | - | TRBV7-9 | TRBD2 | TGTGCCAGCAGCACCCGGGGGGGGAGCGGCTACTACAATGAGCAGTTCTTC | CASSTRGGSGYYNEQFF
TRBJ1-1 | - | TRBV5-4 | - | TGTGCCAGCACCTTGGACAGCTCGGGGACTGAAGCTTTCTTT | CASTLDSSGTEAFF
TRBJ1-2 | - | TRBV6-5 | TRBD1 | TGTGCCAGCAGGGTCGGACAGGGAGCTAACTATGGCTACACCTTC | CASRVGQGANYGYTF
TRBJ1-2 | - | TRBV13 | TRBD1 | TGTGCCAGCAGCTTAAGGGACAGGGGTGATTACTATGGCTACACCTTC | CASSLRDRGDYYGYTF
TRBJ2-1 | - | TRBV4-2 | TRBD2 | TGTGCCAGCAGCCAAGAGGGGACTAGCGGGGCGTATGAGCAGTTCTTC | CASSQEGTSGAYEQFF
TRBJ2-2 | - | TRBV25-1 | - | TGTGCCAGCAGTGCTAGAGTTGGTCCGACCGGGGAGCTGTTTTTT | CASSARVGPTGELFF
TRBJ1-6 | - | TRBV28 | - | TGTGCCAGCAGTTTATGGGACGTGGATTCACCCCTCCACTTT | CASSLWDVDSPLHF
TRBJ2-3 | - | TRBV7-9 | - | TGTGCCAGCAGCTTCCGCCCTAGGCCGATCACAGATACGCAGTATTTT | CASSFRPRPITDTQYF
TRBJ2-1 | - | TRBV11-3 | TRBD1 | TGTGCCAGCAGCCCCGGGACAGAGCACAATGAGCAGTTCTTC | CASSPGTEHNEQFF